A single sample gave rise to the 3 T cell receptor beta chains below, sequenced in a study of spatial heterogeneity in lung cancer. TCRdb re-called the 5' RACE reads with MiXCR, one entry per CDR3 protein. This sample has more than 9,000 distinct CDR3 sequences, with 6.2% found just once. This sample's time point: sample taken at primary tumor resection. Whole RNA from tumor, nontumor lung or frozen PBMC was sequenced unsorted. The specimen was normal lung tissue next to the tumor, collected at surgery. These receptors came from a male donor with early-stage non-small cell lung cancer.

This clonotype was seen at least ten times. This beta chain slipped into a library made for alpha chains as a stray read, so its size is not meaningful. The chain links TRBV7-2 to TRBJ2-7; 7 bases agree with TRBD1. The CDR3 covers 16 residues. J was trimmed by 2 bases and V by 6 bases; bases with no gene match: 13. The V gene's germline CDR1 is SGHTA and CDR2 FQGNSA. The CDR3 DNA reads TGTGCCAGCAGTTTCGACAGGGCCAAGGGTACCTACGAGCAGTACTTC. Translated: CASSFDRAKGTYEQYF.

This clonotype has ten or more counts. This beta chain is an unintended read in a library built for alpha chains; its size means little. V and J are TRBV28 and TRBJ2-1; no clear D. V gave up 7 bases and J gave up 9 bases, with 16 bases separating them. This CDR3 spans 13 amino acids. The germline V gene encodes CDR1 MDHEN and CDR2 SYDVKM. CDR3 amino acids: CASTTHSPGEQFF. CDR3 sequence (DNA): TGTGCCAGCACAACTCACTCCCCGGGTGAGCAGTTCTTC.

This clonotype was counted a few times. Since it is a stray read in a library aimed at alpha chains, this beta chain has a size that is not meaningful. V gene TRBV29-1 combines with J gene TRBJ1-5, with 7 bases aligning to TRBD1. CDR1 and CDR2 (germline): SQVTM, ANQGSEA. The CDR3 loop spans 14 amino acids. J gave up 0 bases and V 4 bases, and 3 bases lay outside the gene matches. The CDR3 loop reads CSVGDRFSNQPQHF. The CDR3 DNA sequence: TGCAGCGTTGGGGACAGATTTAGCAATCAGCCCCAGCATTTT.